A single sample gave rise to the 18 T cell receptor beta chains below, sequenced in a study of CD8 T cells in ankylosing spondylitis. General study points: A motif in TCR beta, a set of fewer than ten highly homologous variants, appeared characteristic of ankylosing spondylitis blood.

TCRdb reanalysed the 5' RACE reads using MiXCR and keeps one entry per CDR3 protein. The sample consists of about 390,000 distinct CDR3 sequences, 20% to 25% of them appearing once. These receptors have no known antigen. The sequencing input was blood, either unsorted or a sorted T cell fraction (not recorded which). The receptors derive from a male donor with ankylosing spondylitis.

The genes are TRBV18 and TRBJ2-7, with TRBD1 matching 10 bases. Germline trimming cut 2 bases from V and 5 bases from J; bases unmatched to any gene: 3. Germline CDR1 KGHSH, CDR2 LQKENI. The CDR3 contains 14 residues. CDR3 region: CASSPSGQGNEQYF. The CDR3 DNA is TGTGCCAGCTCACCATCGGGACAGGGGAACGAGCAGTACTTC.

The table lists this clonotype with many counts. The V and J genes are TRBV20-1 and TRBJ2-2; the D is unclear. V gave up 3 bases and J gave up 4 bases, with 15 bases separating them. The CDR3 covers 15 residues. In germline, CDR1 is DFQATT, CDR2 SNEGSKA (reference sequence). The CDR3, as DNA: TGCAGTGCTAGCTCGGACCGGTTCGGCACCGGGGAGCTGTTTTTT. It is translated as CSASSDRFGTGELFF.

In this sample, this clonotype turned up a few times. CDR3 residues: CASSPTRSGYGYTF. The DNA of the CDR3 is TGTGCCAGCAGCCCGACAAGGAGCGGCTATGGCTACACCTTC. The chain joins TRBV14 to TRBJ1-2; D is unclear. V was pared by 4 bases and J by 4 bases, with 13 bases between. CDR1 is SGHDN, CDR2 FVKESK, per germline. The CDR3 totals 14 residues. The entire variable domain, with the rest obtained from reference TRBV14 and TRBJ1-2, is as follows: EAGVTQFPSHSVIEKGQTVTLRCDPISGHDNLYWYRRVMGKEIKFLLHFVKESKQDESGMPNNRFLAERTGGTYSTLKVQPAELEDSGVYFCASSPTRSGYGYTFGSGTRLTVV.

The chain joins TRBV5-1 to TRBJ2-2, with 12 nucleotides matching TRBD2. After removal of 4 bases from V and 5 bases from J, the junction contained 6 bases not matched to a gene. This CDR3 has 16 residues. CDR1 SGHRS and CDR2 YFSETQ come from the germline V gene. The CDR3 sequence: CASSRLAGEGTGELFF. CDR3 bases: TGCGCCAGCAGCCGACTAGCGGGAGAGGGGACCGGGGAGCTGTTTTTT.

The chain combines TRBV29-1 with TRBJ2-1; 9 bases align to TRBD1. This CDR3 comprises 13 residues. V shed 7 bases and J 7 bases; nucleotides not matched to a gene: 8. The V gene's germline CDR1 is SQVTM and CDR2 ANQGSEA. The DNA of the CDR3 is TGCAGCGACCGGGACAGGGCCTTGAATGAGCAGTTCTTC. Its protein product is CSDRDRALNEQFF.

This clonotype was detected only a few times. The V and J genes are TRBV6-1 and TRBJ2-7; 7 bases line up with TRBD2. Trimming took 5 bases from V and 1 from J; bases not matched to a gene: 11. Germline CDR1 and CDR2: MNHNS and SASEGT. The CDR3 has 16 amino acids. The DNA of the CDR3 is TGTGCCAGCAGTAGGGAACGGCGGGAGTTATCCTACGAGCAGTACTTC. Its translation is CASSRERRELSYEQYF.

As for this clonotype: This may be a read error: a much more frequent sequence differs by one nucleotide. The rearrangement joins TRBV4-3 to TRBJ1-4, with unresolved D. Germline-derived CDR1 and CDR2 are LGHNA and YSLEER. The CDR3 consists of 13 residues. CDR3 region: CASSLRPREKLYF. The CDR3 coding sequence is TGCGCCAGCAGCCTCCGGCCTCGGGAAAAACTGTATTTT.

This clonotype was counted only a few times. The chain recombines TRBV20-1 with TRBJ1-2, with a possible D match to TRBD1 (5 bases). Looked up from germline, CDR1 is DFQATT and CDR2 is SNEGSKA (reference sequence). Trimming left V 3 bases short and J 4 bases short, with 15 bases between. The CDR3 is made up of 14 amino acids. For the CDR3, the DNA is TGCAGTGCTAGGCTCCCGGGGGTTAGCTATGGCTACACCTTC. Translating it yields CSARLPGVSYGYTF.

The chain has TRBV10-3 and TRBJ1-3; D is ambiguous. Germline V gives CDR1 ENHRY, CDR2 SYGVKD. Trimming removed 6 bases from V and 1 base from J, with 7 bases in between. CDR3 length: 13 residues. CDR3 sequence reads: CAIRAGSGNTIYF. The CDR3 bases are TGTGCCATCAGGGCCGGGTCTGGAAACACCATATATTTT.

V usage is TRBV3-1 and J usage is TRBJ1-1; D unresolved. The CDR3 spans 12 residues. Trimming shortened V by 4 bases and J by 2 bases, and 5 bases separated the two germline ends. CDR1 is LGHDT, CDR2 YNNKEL, per germline (reference sequence). CDR3 in DNA: TGTGCCAGCAGCCCCAGAAACACTGAAGCTTTCTTT. Protein sequence: CASSPRNTEAFF.

This clonotype was picked up many times. The V call is TRBV12-3 or TRBV12-4, the J call TRBJ1-2; no firm D call. This CDR3 is 13 amino acids long. Trimming shortened V by 6 bases and J by 1 base, and 9 bases separated the two germline ends. The CDR3 DNA reads as TGTGCCAGCAGCCTTGACGGTAACTATGGCTACACCTTC. Translation: CASSLDGNYGYTF.

This clonotype was detected a few times. The chain couples TRBV29-1 to TRBJ1-3, with D tentatively TRBD1 (5 bases). Looked up from germline, CDR1 is SQVTM and CDR2 is ANQGSEA. CDR3 size: 14 residues. With 7 bases removed from V and 2 bases from J, the gap between germline ends came to 15 bases. In nucleotides, the CDR3 is TGCAGCGGCATGCGCGGGGGACCTGGAAACACCATATATTTT. Its protein is CSGMRGGPGNTIYF.

V gene TRBV6-1 combines with J gene TRBJ2-3; weak D call: TRBD2 (6 bases). This CDR3 region has 14 residues. V lost 6 bases and J lost 1, with 11 bases in between. Germline CDR1 is MNHNS and CDR2 is SASEGT. The CDR3 loop reads CASRRDLRTDTQYF. DNA for the CDR3: TGTGCCAGCAGAAGGGACTTACGCACAGATACGCAGTATTTT.

This clonotype occurred a few times. CDR3 in DNA: TGTGCCAGCAGCCAAGCGGAGAACTTGGGTTCACCCCTCCACTTT. Its translation: CASSQAENLGSPLHF. J is TRBJ1-6 and V is TRBV3-1, with unresolved D. With 1 base removed from V and 9 bases from J, the gap between germline ends came to 13 bases. CDR3 length: 15 amino acids. CDR1 is LGHDT and CDR2 is YNNKEL in the germline V gene (reference sequence).

A few counts support this clonotype. The rearrangement uses TRBV24-1 and TRBJ2-2; D uncertain. V was pared by 4 bases and J by 4 bases, with 9 bases between. Germline CDR1 and CDR2: KGHDR and SFDVKD. CDR3 length: 14 residues. CDR3 in amino acids: CATSDHGSTGELFF. CDR3 bases: TGTGCCACCAGTGACCACGGAAGCACCGGGGAGCTGTTTTTT.

This rearrangement joins TRBV29-1 to TRBJ2-7; 9 nucleotides line up with TRBD1. The CDR3 is made up of 12 amino acids. The junction had 7 bases not matched to a gene; V was cut back by 7 bases and J by 6 bases. Germline V gene sequence: CDR1 SQVTM, CDR2 ANQGSEA. The CDR3 DNA reads as TGCAGCGCGGCGGGACAGGGCCTCGAGCAGTACTTC. It yields the protein CSAAGQGLEQYF.

This clonotype appeared a single time. The chain is built from TRBV7-2 and TRBJ2-2; D remains unclear. The V end lost 6 bases, the J end lost 0 bases, and 5 bases lay between the germline ends. The CDR3 spans 13 residues. Germline CDR1 and CDR2: SGHTA and FQGNSA. The DNA for the CDR3 is TGTGCCAGCAGGTGGGCGAACACCGGGGAGCTGTTTTTT. Residues: CASRWANTGELFF.

The chain combines TRBV3-1 with TRBJ1-5, with a weak D call TRBD1 (6 bases). CDR1 LGHDT and CDR2 YNNKEL come from the germline V gene (reference sequence). This CDR3 region has 13 residues. Trimming cost V 5 bases and J 5 bases, with 10 bases left between them. CDR3 coding DNA: TGTGCCAGCAGCGCGGACAGATATCAGCCCCAGCATTTT. Protein product: CASSADRYQPQHF.